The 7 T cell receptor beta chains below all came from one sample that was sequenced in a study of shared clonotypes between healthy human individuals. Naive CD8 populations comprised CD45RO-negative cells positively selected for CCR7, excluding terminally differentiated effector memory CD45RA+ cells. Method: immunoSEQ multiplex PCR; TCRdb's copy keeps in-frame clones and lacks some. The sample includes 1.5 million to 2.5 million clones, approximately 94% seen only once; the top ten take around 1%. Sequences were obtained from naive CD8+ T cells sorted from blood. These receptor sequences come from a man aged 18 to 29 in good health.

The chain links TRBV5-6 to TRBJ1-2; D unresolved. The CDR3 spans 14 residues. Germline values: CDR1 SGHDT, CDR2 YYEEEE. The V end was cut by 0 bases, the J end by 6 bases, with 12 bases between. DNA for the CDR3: TGTGCCAGCAGCTTGGGGACCGGGCGTCATGGCTACACCTTC. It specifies CASSLGTGRHGYTF.

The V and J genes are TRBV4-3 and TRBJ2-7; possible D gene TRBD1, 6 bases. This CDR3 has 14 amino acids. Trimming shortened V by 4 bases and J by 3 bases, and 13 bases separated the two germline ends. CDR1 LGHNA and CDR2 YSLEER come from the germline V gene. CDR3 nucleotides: TGCGCCAGCAGCCCAGGGGTTCTGCACTACGAGCAGTACTTC. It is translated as CASSPGVLHYEQYF.

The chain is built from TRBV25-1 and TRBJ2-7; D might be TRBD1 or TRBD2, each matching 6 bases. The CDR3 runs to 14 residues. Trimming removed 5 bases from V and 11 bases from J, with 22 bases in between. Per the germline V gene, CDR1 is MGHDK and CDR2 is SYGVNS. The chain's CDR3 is CASSHPEGSKGEYF. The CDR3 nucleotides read TGTGCCAGCAGTCACCCGGAGGGGAGTAAGGGGGAGTACTTC.

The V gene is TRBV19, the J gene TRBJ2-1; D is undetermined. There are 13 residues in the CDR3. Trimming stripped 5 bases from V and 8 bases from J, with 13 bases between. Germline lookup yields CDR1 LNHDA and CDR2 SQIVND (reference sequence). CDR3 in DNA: TGTGCCAGTAGTGCCGACTTAGAAGATGAGCAGTTCTTC. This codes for CASSADLEDEQFF.

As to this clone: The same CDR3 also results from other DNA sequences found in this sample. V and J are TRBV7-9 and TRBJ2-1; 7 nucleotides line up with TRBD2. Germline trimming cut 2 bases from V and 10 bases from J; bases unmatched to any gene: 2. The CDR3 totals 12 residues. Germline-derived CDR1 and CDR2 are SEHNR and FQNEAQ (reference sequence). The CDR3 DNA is TGTGCCAGCAGCTTAAGCGGGACGGAGCAGTTCTTC. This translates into CASSLSGTEQFF.

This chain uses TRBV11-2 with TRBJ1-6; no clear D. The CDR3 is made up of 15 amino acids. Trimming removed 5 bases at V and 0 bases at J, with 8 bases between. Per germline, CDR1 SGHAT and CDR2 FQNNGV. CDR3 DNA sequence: TGTGCCAGCAGCCTCCCCAGCTCCTATAATTCACCCCTCCACTTT. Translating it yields CASSLPSSYNSPLHF.

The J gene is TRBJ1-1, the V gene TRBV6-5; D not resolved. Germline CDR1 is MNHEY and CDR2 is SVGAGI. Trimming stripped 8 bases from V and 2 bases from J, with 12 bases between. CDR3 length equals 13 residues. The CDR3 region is CASGLRSNTEAFF. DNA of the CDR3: TGTGCCAGCGGGTTAAGGAGCAACACTGAAGCTTTCTTT.